The T cell receptor (beta chain) described here comes from a study of sequential checkpoint blockade in melanoma. Study overall: First-line arms were nivolumab then ipilimumab, or the reverse, randomized 1:1.

From germline, CDR1 is SGHRS and CDR2 YFSETQ. The length of the CDR3 is 14 residues. V lost 2 bases and J lost 1, with 10 bases in between. Assay: immunoSEQ multiplex PCR; the TCRdb copy retains only in-frame clones and omits some. The sample lists over 15,000 clones; 45% to 65% were seen once. Treatment described: randomized to nivolumab then ipilimumab (arm A) or the reverse (arm B). This sequence originates from a human donor with melanoma. The chain employs TRBV5-1 and TRBJ2-7, with D maybe TRBD2 (5 bases). Material: CD8+ T cells sorted from blood (inferred from file names), obtained from a patient given nivolumab and ipilimumab in sequence. Here the CDR3 DNA reads TGCGCCAGCAGCTTCTCCTCGGGGTCCTACGAGCAGTACTTC. This gives the protein CASSFSSGSYEQYF. The complete variable domain, with remaining parts taken from reference TRBV5-1 and TRBJ2-7, reads KAGVTQTPRYLIKTRGQQVTLSCSPISGHRSVSWYQQTPGQGLQFLFEYFSETQRNKGNFPGRFSGRQFSNSRSEMNVSTLELGDSALYLCASSFSSGSYEQYFGPGTRLTVT.